This TCR beta chain derives from a study of control samples from healthy donors and cancer patients. Only in-frame clones appear in the TCRdb table, and some are missing; sequencing was by immunoSEQ multiplex PCR. The top ten clones hold roughly 1.5% of a sample with roughly 170,000 clones, over 80% of them seen once. Germline V gene data show CDR1 as SGHTA and CDR2 as FQGNSA. Trimming removed 5 bases from V and 2 bases from J, with 11 bases in between. The CDR3 totals 14 residues. The chain couples TRBV7-2 to TRBJ2-3; the D gene is possibly TRBD2 (5 bases). This receptor was obtained from a young man in good health. Material for sequencing was blood. The CDR3 nucleotides read TGTGCCAGCAGCCCACGGACTTACACAGATACGCAGTATTTT. This codes for CASSPRTYTDTQYF.